This entry is about one T cell receptor beta chain. This entry belongs to a study of response to subunit inactivated influenza vaccine. TCRdb fed the RT-PCR reads into MiXCR, producing one record per CDR3 protein. Here the sample spans more than 500,000 distinct CDR3 sequences, around 10% being singletons. The CDR3 sequence is 13 residues long. V lost 3 bases, J lost 6 bases, and 6 bases stayed unmatched. Looked up from germline, CDR1 is DFQATT and CDR2 is SNEGSKA (reference sequence). These data were likewise used in another study, on T cells expressing NK-cell markers. That study adds: It was by 5'RACE template switching with UMIs that TCR beta cDNA was made. The CD3+CD56-NKG2C+ fraction was also led by these clonotypes in a few donors.

The V gene is TRBV20-1, the J gene TRBJ1-2; 8 bases align to TRBD1. The sequence was collected from a man aged 45-60 years who received an inactivated influenza vaccine. The source was PBMCs from blood, collected on the day of vaccination. The CDR3 sequence is CSASRGRSDGYTF. The CDR3 region has the DNA TGCAGTGCTAGCAGGGGGCGCTCTGATGGCTACACCTTC.